This T cell receptor (beta chain) was observed in a study of blood T cell repertoires in COVID-19. Overall study context: PBMCs, B-cell-depleted T cells, or T cells were the source of the cDNA or gDNA that made up the material.

Per the authors' pipeline: Reference gene primer amplification yielded estimated nucleated cell counts. This table comes from immunoSEQ multiplex PCR, and its TCRdb copy is limited to in-frame clones, with some not included. The DNA gave D and trimming, while V, J and clone size come from that table. The data show a few hundred thousand clones, roughly 87% seen once. The receptor was isolated from a human donor in a cohort sampled during active COVID-19. Sequenced material: peripheral blood.

The CDR3 DNA sequence: TGTGCCAGCAGGACTAGCGGGAGGTACGAGCAGTACTTC. It is translated as CASRTSGRYEQYF. V is TRBV21-1 and J is TRBJ2-7; TRBD2, the table's D call, lacks a check against the DNA. TRBV21-1 is labeled a pseudogene. CDR3 size: 13 residues.